A single sample is the source of the 7 T cell receptor beta chains below, sequenced in a study of blood T cell repertoires in COVID-19. The repertoire was sequenced with immunoSEQ multiplex PCR; TCRdb's copy has only in-frame clones and lacks some. The sample has 300,000 to 350,000 clones, around 87% seen once. Sequencing used PBMCs or T cells enriched from blood (not recorded which). These receptors were taken from a woman between 18 and 30 years old with acute COVID-19.

This clone was seen just once. The chain links TRBV7-3 to TRBJ2-6; D gene uncertain. The ends were cut back, 6 bases at V and 0 bases at J, with 9 bases in the middle. The CDR3 length is 15 residues. Germline-derived CDR1 and CDR2 are SGHTA and FQGTGA. The CDR3 DNA is TGTGCCAGCAGTCAAATCAGCTCTGGGGCCAACGTCCTGACTTTC. Protein sequence: CASSQISSGANVLTF.

This clone was counted once. The J gene is TRBJ2-1, the V gene TRBV11-2; 12 positions match TRBD2. The CDR3 is 16 residues long. Germline assignment: CDR1 SGHAT and CDR2 FQNNGV. J lost 5 bases, V lost 5 bases, and 7 bases had no gene match. The CDR3 sequence: CASSPWGLAGNNEQFF. In DNA, the CDR3 is TGTGCCAGCAGCCCCTGGGGACTAGCGGGTAACAATGAGCAGTTCTTC.

Here the CDR3 DNA reads TGTGCCAGCAGGTTCGGGGGAGCGTATAGCAATCAGCCCCAGCATTTT. Translating it yields CASRFGGAYSNQPQHF. The rearrangement links TRBV28 to TRBJ1-5; TRBD1 might be the D (5 bases). Germline CDR1 and CDR2: MDHEN and SYDVKM. V lost 6 bases, J lost 0 bases, and 15 bases lay in between. This CDR3 has 16 residues.

The genes are TRBV19 and TRBJ2-1, with 8 nucleotides matching TRBD2. The germline V gene encodes CDR1 LNHDA and CDR2 SQIVND (reference sequence). CDR3 length: 17 residues. V trimming: 5 bases; J trimming: 7 bases; junction bases outside the gene matches: 16. CDR3 coding DNA: TGTGCCAGTAGTCTCCGGCCTCGCGGGAGGAGGAGGAATGAGCAGTTCTTC. It is translated as CASSLRPRGRRRNEQFF.

The chain combines TRBV19 with TRBJ1-5; no definite D call. V was cut by 3 bases and J by 7 bases, with 7 bases left in between. The length of the CDR3 is 12 residues. Germline V gene data show CDR1 as LNHDA and CDR2 as SQIVND (reference sequence). The CDR3 here is CASSIGEQPQHF. The CDR3 DNA is TGTGCCAGTAGTATCGGGGAACAGCCCCAGCATTTT.

The CDR3 spells CASSLAPLTGEQYF. Written as DNA, the CDR3 is TGTGCCAGCAGCTTAGCACCCCTTACAGGCGAGCAGTACTTC. J is TRBJ2-7 and V is TRBV7-9; D is possibly TRBD1 (5 bases). CDR3 length: 14 amino acids. V lost 0 bases and J lost 6, with 12 bases in between. Germline loops: CDR1 SEHNR, CDR2 FQNEAQ (reference sequence). Variable domain in full (rest from reference TRBV7-9 and TRBJ2-7): DTGVSQNPRHKITKRGQNVTFRCDPISEHNRLYWYRQTLGQGPEFLTYFQNEAQLEKSRLLSDRFSAERPKGSFSTLEIQRTEQGDSAMYLCASSLAPLTGEQYFGPGTRLTVT.

This clone was recorded once. CDR3: CASSSRTGDSYGYTF. The CDR3 coding sequence is TGTGCCAGCAGTTCTCGGACAGGGGACTCTTATGGCTACACCTTC. J is TRBJ1-2 and V is TRBV28; 9 bases fit TRBD1. The CDR3 length is 15 residues. The junction had 8 bases not matched to a gene; V was cut back by 4 bases and J by 5 bases. Germline lookup yields CDR1 MDHEN and CDR2 SYDVKM.